This record looks at one T cell receptor (beta chain) sequence and its context. Its antigen is not identified. Deletions cut 0 bases from V and 6 bases from J, with 18 bases between. This CDR3 comprises 17 residues. Germline V CDR1 and CDR2: ENHRY, SYGVKD. Documented time point: cycle 4 day 1 (C4D1), after less than 7 weeks of nivolumab. Relapses following autologous stem cell transplantation were seen in all patients, with brentuximab vedotin exposure varying. Purified CD4+ T cells were obtained from thawed PBMCs through magnetic negative selection. These data are taken from a study of PD-1 blockade in classical Hodgkin lymphoma. Broader study findings: The authors have not defined what causes the repertoire differences, possibly disease activity or prior therapy. CD4+ TCR diversity climbed significantly by C4D1, unlike CD8+ TCR diversity. Reports indicated that newly diagnosed patients had lower baseline TCR diversity than healthy donors did.

TCRdb's table, derived via immunoSEQ multiplex PCR, lists solely in-frame clones and lacks some. Of under 15,000 clones in the sample, approximately 91% were seen once. The sequence was obtained from a human donor with classical Hodgkin lymphoma. The chain uses TRBV10-3 and TRBJ2-1, with a weak D call TRBD2 (6 bases). Here the sequenced sample was CD4+ T cells from blood, taken before the fourth cycle of nivolumab. DNA for the CDR3: TGTGCCATCAGTGAGTCGATTTTAGGGACTTCAATCAATGAGCAGTTCTTC. As protein: CAISESILGTSINEQFF.